The source of this T cell receptor beta chain is a study of cytomegalovirus exposure and HLA in healthy donors (dated by TCRdb to the late 2010s). Turning to the overall study: In an earlier analysis of several hundred of the donors, about 270 Gb of sequence data and approximately 120 million unique TCR beta sequences from approximately 180 million T cells were reported. Roughly five DR-DQ haplotypes were handled as single units for association and clustering because linkage in the cohort was strong. Typing coverage varied by locus: roughly 620-630 donors for A, B, C, DRB1 and DQB1; approximately 560 for DQA1; about 600 for DPA1; 400 to 480 for DPB1. An early release covering about 600 HLA-typed donors comprised about 310 gigabases of sequencing data and some 79 million unique TCR sequences. Class I and class II HLA loci were covered by the typing at four-digit resolution. Of the 350 to 400 genotyped donors, around 81% fell in the genetic ancestry cluster associated with self-reported Caucasian donors. All discovery cohort repertoires had been generated using a single sequencing platform. Donor age, sex, ethnicity and CMV serostatus were compiled together with the repertoire data. A later analysis re-analyzed previously published TCR beta repertoires from 550 to 700 donors and added high-resolution HLA genotyping to study TCR occurrence patterns. The study combined high-throughput TCR immunosequencing, statistical association of individual TCRs with disease status, and machine learning to predict cytomegalovirus infection status. Using immunosequencing, the study profiled T cell repertoires from around 670 subjects and related those repertoires to cytomegalovirus serostatus. The aim of the study was to test whether cataloging public T cell receptors could identify signatures of past pathogen exposure. Besides the first cohort of 500 to 700 subjects, a separate validation cohort made up of around 120 different subjects was used. Across 398 genotyped donors of the cohort, an average of approximately 200,000 unique TCR beta nucleotide sequences per donor were sequenced, and roughly 17% of those sequences were non-productive. A later genetic analysis used genome-wide SNP genotypes for about 55% of the 666 donors, treating that subset as a discovery cohort. The later analysis used no new phenotypic data to find candidate immune exposures, relying instead on TCR beta sequences and their occurrence across donors. To decide whether each TCR beta V gene segment behaved as functional or pseudogenic, an earlier analysis of over 500 of the donors relied on high-throughput TCR beta sequencing. The study at large found these results: According to a later analysis, most CMV-associated TCR beta chains appeared to be HLA-restricted, and the HLA associations seemed to be driven largely by CMV exposure. Strong co-occurrence of HLA alleles, especially DR and DQ, made assigning TCR associations to individual alleles difficult. For the cohort, immune exposure information was limited to CMV serostatus. A group of highly shared sequence variants was considered likely to be a technical artifact of the sequencing pipeline. Compared with the 666-donor mean, donors in an Asian-associated ancestry cluster had fewer N-insertions in productive TCRs, according to a later genetic analysis. In a later analysis, HLA-associated TCR beta chains were found to be more clonally expanded and to have lower generation probabilities than equally common non-associated chains. In an earlier analysis of some 640 of the donors, most TCR beta V segments were observed in productive rearrangements about 90% or about 30% of the time, broadly matching IMGT annotations. The study gave a list of 150 to 200 TCR beta chains associated with cytomegalovirus. Only TCR beta chains were sequenced in this cohort, and the absence of alpha or paired-chain data limited detectable features. Cytomegalovirus status was reported to be diagnosed by the classifier with high specificity and sensitivity in both the original and validation cohorts. In vitro tests confirmed that three of the cytomegalovirus-associated TCR beta chains recognize cytomegalovirus antigens. Across donors, most TCR sequences were observed very rarely, whereas some public TCRs were present in many individuals. The earlier analysis of a few hundred of the donors excluded 15 to 20 rarely observed V segments, including chromosome 9 orphons, because counts were too low. In a later analysis, TCR association rates were found to vary across HLA loci, with the most associated TCRs seen for DRB1 alleles and the fewest for HLA-C alleles. Roughly uniform sequencing depth across donors was assumed in presence/absence analyses, although this assumption may not hold. V-gene and J-gene trimming of TCR beta chains was associated with a missense DCLRE1C variant in a later genetic analysis, and the association was replicated in an independent cohort. According to a later analysis, parvovirus B19, influenza, CMV and Epstein-Barr virus appeared linked to several top co-occurrence clusters. HLA typing was unavailable for some donors at each locus, so association tests used only the typed subset. According to the authors, the approach could potentially be generalized to other disease states and immunological phenotypes. Linkage disequilibrium might explain the correlated functional status among segregating V segments, but an unknown experimental factor could not be excluded. A further reported finding was that TCR beta sequences accurately predicted the HLA-A and HLA-B alleles for most subjects in the first cohort. In a later analysis, 15,000 to 20,000 TCR beta sequences were associated with specific HLA alleles at a false discovery rate of 0.05.

Libraries came from the immunoSEQ multiplex PCR assay. A mixture of 60 forward primers for TCR Vbeta segments and 13 reverse primers for TCR Jbeta segments was used in the multiplex PCR. The CDR3 region of rearranged TCR beta genes was amplified from genomic DNA by a multiplex PCR assay. Amplified TCR beta libraries were sequenced as 87-base-pair reads on the Illumina HiSeq System. Under the source paper's analysis protocol: A later analysis tallied around 80 million unique TCR beta chains across the 650 to 750 repertoires, and around 9.9 million of those chains were shared by two or more donors. Raw reads were error-corrected and collapsed into unique sequences with a nearest-neighbor algorithm that merged closely related sequences to remove PCR and sequencing errors. Alignment of CDR3 sequences to IMGT reference sequences was used to assign V, D and J gene segments. Each retained sequence needed at least a six-nucleotide match to both a V gene segment and a J gene segment. Rearrangements were classified as productive when the CDR3 lacked stop codons and remained in frame with V and J, and all other rearrangements were classified as non-productive. Following IMGT convention, CDR3 was defined as the stretch from the second conserved V-encoded cysteine to the conserved J-encoded phenylalanine. Sequences without an unambiguous match to a single V gene segment were excluded from the earlier analysis of several hundred of the donors. An earlier analysis of a few hundred of the donors called V segments functional above 56.7% productive rearrangements and segregating when the between-donor standard deviation exceeded 5%. A statistical classification framework was developed to diagnose cytomegalovirus status using the catalog of TCR beta chain sequences. In a later analysis, V and J genes were assigned by comparing TCR nucleotide sequences against IMGT/GENE-DB human TR gene sequences. Using the TCRdist pipeline, a later analysis assigned CDR3 sequences along with most-parsimonious VDJ recombination scenarios. A later analysis defined each TCR beta chain by its CDR3 amino acid sequence plus V-gene family, and excluded reads lacking a unique V-gene family. A later analysis removed several hundred highly shared, low-generation-probability nucleotide sequences to deal with suspected cross-contamination and a sequencing artifact. In a later analysis, a clonal expansion index for each public chain was calculated from normalized within-repertoire ranks of inferred template counts. In a later analysis, generation probabilities were computed using a VDJ recombination model fitted to out-of-frame rearrangements, and the results were checked against IGoR. In a later analysis, hypergeometric tests were used to score TCR-TCR, TCR-HLA and TCR-CMV co-occurrence, with a repertoire-size bias correction applied to TCR pairs. A later analysis estimated false discovery rates by permuting HLA or CMV assignments 20 times. In a later analysis, co-occurring TCRs were grouped using DBSCAN, with TCRdist sequence similarity added in when clustering inside HLA-allele-positive subsets. Repertoires with fewer than 30,000 or more than 120,000 public chains were left out of co-occurrence clustering, as were five repertoires with anomalous nucleotide sharing. This immuneACCESS table, as held by TCRdb, lists in-frame sequences with V and J called but not all clones. Of the missing ones, under half trace to an unresolved V gene in checked studies; the others have no known cause. The V and J calls and clone size come from that table; D and trimming were worked out from the DNA. For this sample the table gives about 130,000 clones, of which about 76% were detected only once. Around 14% of the sample rests with the top ten.

The cohort consisted of some 730 healthy bone marrow donors. Cohort members were all nominally healthy when sampled, although unrecorded immune exposures were likely present. The donor was CMV seropositive and belonged to the group of more than 250 seropositive cohort members. A peripheral blood sample was collected from each donor, and TCR beta sequencing was performed on peripheral blood mononuclear cells. Genomic DNA was extracted from the blood cell samples with the Qiagen DNeasy Blood Extraction Kit. About this clone: The specificity of this receptor is unknown. The record has no base qualities; no much larger clone is one base away.

Input material: PBMCs. The sequence was collected from a woman aged 55-69 years in good health and CMV-seropositive.

DNA sequence: TGTGCCAGCAGCCCCTCCCAGGGATTCGATGAGCAGTTCTTC. Its protein is CASSPSQGFDEQFF. The sequence joins TRBV7-2 to TRBJ2-1; the D gene is possibly TRBD1, with 5 bases matching. According to the germline V gene, CDR1 reads SGHTA and CDR2 reads FQGNSA. The junction carries 16 bases between V and J, which are trimmed by 5 bases and 8 bases respectively. The CDR3 measures 14 amino acids from cysteine to phenylalanine. Of the read, only the CDR3 DNA is kept; its 42 bases are in frame from base 1.